This T cell receptor beta chain comes out of a study of T-cell reconstitution after alpha-beta-depleted transplantation in children. CDR3 length equals 15 residues. Germline V gives CDR1 MDHEN, CDR2 SYDVKM. Trimming pared 3 bases from V and 5 bases from J, leaving 16 bases between. During its preparation, the TCRbeta library received unique molecular identifiers. MiXCR was run by TCRdb on the PCR reads, yielding one entry per CDR3 protein. This table holds 420,000 or so distinct CDR3 sequences, about a tenth found once. The V gene is TRBV28, the J gene TRBJ2-5, with a tentative D call TRBD2 (5 bases). The sample was PBMCs from the stem cell graft donor, taken from the stem cell graft. The TCR sequence derives from a human donor who donated a stem cell graft to a child with acute myeloid leukemia. The CDR3 sequence is CASSLAGRLVETQYF. The CDR3 coding sequence is TGTGCCAGCAGTTTGGCGGGTCGTTTGGTGGAGACCCAGTACTTC.